These 16 T cell receptor beta chains share one sample of origin, sequenced in a study of regulatory T cells. The study, taken as a whole, reports: Hydrophobic residues at CDR3 positions 6 and 7 were enriched in conventional CD4+ T cells of CD3G-deficient patients.

Primers: 52 TRBV forward and 13 TRBJ reverse. Assay used: immunoSEQ multiplex PCR; TCRdb lists only in-frame clones, some missing. The sample has tens of thousands of clones; approximately 91% are singletons. These receptors have no identified antigens. Sequenced: conventional CD4+ T cells sorted from blood. Receptor source: a person aged 18-29 years with CD3G deficiency.

V gene TRBV18 combines with J gene TRBJ2-1; maybe TRBD2 (6 bases). The V and J ends lost 3 bases and 1 base respectively, with 13 bases between them. Germline V gene lookup returns CDR1 KGHSH and CDR2 LQKENI. CDR3 length equals 16 residues. The CDR3 bases are TGTGCCAGCTCACCTTTTACGGGAGTATCCTACAATGAGCAGTTCTTC. It encodes CASSPFTGVSYNEQFF.

CDR3 coding DNA: TGTGCCAGCACCTCGGACAGAAACATTCAGTACTTC. The encoded protein is CASTSDRNIQYF. This rearrangement joins TRBV28 to TRBJ2-4; maybe TRBD1 (6 bases). Per germline, CDR1 MDHEN and CDR2 SYDVKM. This CDR3 is 12 amino acids long. Trimming shortened V by 7 bases and J by 6 bases, and 10 bases separated the two germline ends.

This chain joins TRBV7-9 and TRBJ1-2, with TRBD1 matching 7 bases. CDR1 and CDR2 (germline): SEHNR, FQNEAQ (reference sequence). This CDR3 region has 16 residues. V lost 5 bases to trimming and J lost 9 bases; unmatched junction nucleotides: 18. The CDR3 sequence: CASSRSFDLVGQRYTF. CDR3 DNA: TGTGCCAGCAGCCGCTCTTTCGACCTTGTGGGACAGCGCTACACCTTC.

The V call is TRBV10-3, the J call TRBJ2-2; D not certain. Between the trimmed V and J ends, which lost 8 bases and 4 bases, there was a span of 14 bases. This CDR3 spans 14 amino acids. Germline values: CDR1 ENHRY, CDR2 SYGVKD. CDR3 in amino acids: CAIGPTAFTGELFF. For the CDR3, the DNA is TGTGCCATCGGGCCCACAGCATTCACCGGGGAGCTGTTTTTT.

The chain employs TRBV7-9 and TRBJ2-1, with D tentatively TRBD2 (5 bases). The germline V gene has CDR1 SEHNR and CDR2 FQNEAQ (reference sequence). The V end lost 2 bases, the J end lost 7 bases, and 12 bases lay between the germline ends. The CDR3 totals 14 residues. CDR3 in DNA: TGTGCCAGCAGCTTATTGGCTAGCATGAATGAGCAGTTCTTC. Residues: CASSLLASMNEQFF.

The chain uses TRBV7-8 and TRBJ2-4, with TRBD2 as a possible D gene (6 bases). The V end was cut by 5 bases, the J end by 11 bases, with 19 bases between. Germline assignment: CDR1 SGHVS and CDR2 FQNEAQ. The CDR3 is made up of 14 amino acids. The CDR3 here is CASSHGGASSVQYF. The CDR3 region has the DNA TGTGCCAGCAGCCACGGCGGGGCTAGTTCGGTTCAGTACTTC.

This clone was seen a handful of times. This sequence joins TRBV28 and TRBJ1-4; possibly TRBD1 for D (5 bases). The germline V and J ends were trimmed by 2 bases and 6 bases, with 13 bases remaining between them. The CDR3 consists of 15 residues. Germline assignment: CDR1 MDHEN and CDR2 SYDVKM. The CDR3 DNA is TGTGCCAGCAGTTTAGGGGGACTAGGACATGAAAAACTGTTTTTT. Translation gives CASSLGGLGHEKLFF.

In its sample, this clone was seen a few times. The chain carries TRBV5-1 and TRBJ1-2; D gene uncertain. With 0 bases removed from V and 0 bases from J, the gap between germline ends came to 9 bases. CDR3 length: 15 amino acids. CDR1 and CDR2 from the germline V gene are SGHRS and YFSETQ. The CDR3 here is CASSLDSVSNYGYTF. CDR3 in DNA: TGCGCCAGCAGCTTGGATTCCGTCTCTAACTATGGCTACACCTTC.

Here the CDR3 reads CASSPRDRSYGYTF. CDR3 bases: TGTGCCAGCAGCCCCCGGGACAGGAGCTATGGCTACACCTTC. The chain employs TRBV7-9 and TRBJ1-2; TRBD1 matches 8 bases. Trimming removed 5 bases from V and 4 bases from J; junction bases left unmatched: 6. The CDR3 spans 14 residues. The V gene's germline CDR1 is SEHNR and CDR2 FQNEAQ (reference sequence).

This clone was seen a few times. The chain has TRBV6-1 and TRBJ1-5, with D uncertain. Germline CDR1 MNHNS, CDR2 SASEGT. This CDR3 comprises 13 residues. The V gene lost 2 bases and the J gene lost 4 bases, with 6 bases spanning the gap. The CDR3, as DNA: TGTGCCAGCAGTGAAAGTAGAAATCAGCCCCAGCATTTT. The encoded protein is CASSESRNQPQHF.

The V and J genes are TRBV28 and TRBJ2-3; either TRBD1 or TRBD2 may supply D (5 bases each). From germline, CDR1 is MDHEN and CDR2 SYDVKM. Deletions cut 4 bases from V and 2 bases from J, with 13 bases between. This CDR3 is built from 15 residues. CDR3 sequence (DNA): TGTGCCAGCAGTTCCCCAGTGGGACCCACAGATACGCAGTATTTT. It specifies CASSSPVGPTDTQYF. The full variable domain, in which reference TRBV28 and TRBJ2-3 provide the parts outside the CDR3, is DVKVTQSSRYLVKRTGEKVFLECVQDMDHENMFWYRQDPGLGLRLIYFSYDVKMKEKGDIPEGYSVSREKKERFSLILESASTNQTSMYLCASSSPVGPTDTQYFGPGTRLTVL.

The chain recombines TRBV7-8 with TRBJ2-1; D gene ambiguous. V was trimmed by 2 bases and J by 0 bases, leaving 8 bases between them. CDR1 and CDR2 (germline): SGHVS, FQNEAQ. The CDR3 length is 15 residues. The CDR3 protein is CASSLRLGSYNEQFF. The CDR3 coding sequence is TGTGCCAGCAGCTTACGGCTAGGCTCCTACAATGAGCAGTTCTTC.

The table lists this clone with a count of one. Written as DNA, the CDR3 is TGTGCCAGCAGCCAAGCTTGGGGATATGAGCAGTTCTTC. It encodes CASSQAWGYEQFF. The J gene is TRBJ2-1, the V gene TRBV14; D gene unclear. The germline V and J ends were trimmed by 1 base and 8 bases, with 9 bases remaining between them. The CDR3 consists of 13 residues. Germline V gives CDR1 SGHDN, CDR2 FVKESK.

This clone turned up a few times. The chain carries TRBV9 and TRBJ2-2; TRBD1 agrees at 9 bases. CDR3 length: 15 residues. The junction had 4 bases not matched to a gene; V was cut back by 4 bases and J by 3 bases. Germline CDR1 reads SGDLS; CDR2 reads YYNGEE. The CDR3 region has the DNA TGTGCCAGCAGCCCCCGGACAGGGGACACCGGGGAGCTGTTTTTT. Its translation is CASSPRTGDTGELFF. The full variable domain, with the rest looked up from reference TRBV9 and TRBJ2-2, is DSGVTQTPKHLITATGQRVTLRCSPRSGDLSVYWYQQSLDQGLQFLIQYYNGEERAKGNILERFSAQQFPDLHSELNLSSLELGDSALYFCASSPRTGDTGELFFGEGSRLTVL.

This rearrangement joins TRBV28 to TRBJ2-7; D might be TRBD1 or TRBD2, each matching 5 bases. This CDR3 contains 15 residues. Germline values: CDR1 MDHEN, CDR2 SYDVKM. V was cut by 5 bases and J by 7 bases, with 21 bases left in between. Written as DNA, the CDR3 is TGTGCCAGCAGTAAAAGCCAGGGACGGTGGAGGGAGCAGTACTTC. Protein product: CASSKSQGRWREQYF.

The chain has TRBV7-8 and TRBJ2-1, with 7 bases aligning to TRBD2. The CDR3 spans 15 residues. Per the germline V gene, CDR1 is SGHVS and CDR2 is FQNEAQ. Trimming at V came to 1 base and at J to 4 bases, leaving 4 bases not matched to a gene. In nucleotides, the CDR3 is TGTGCCAGCAGCTTAGGCCTAGCGGTTTACAATGAGCAGTTCTTC. Translating gives CASSLGLAVYNEQFF.